This TCR beta chain was sequenced during a study of CD8+ T cells in alopecia areata. Treatment given: oral pan-JAK inhibitor, 5-10 mg twice daily. Sorting of CD4+ and CD8+ T cells was performed on PBMCs. Study-level points and caveats: Possibly as an HLA-related effect, TCR sharing across patients appeared less clear than in mice.

Reverse transcription of extracted RNA yielded cDNA, which provided the sequencing template. Method: immunoSEQ multiplex PCR; TCRdb's copy keeps in-frame clones and lacks some. The table has 60,000 to 85,000 clones, around two thirds seen once. V gave up 2 bases and J gave up 1 base; unmatched junction bases: 3. The CDR3 has 15 amino acids. The V gene's germline CDR1 is MNHNY and CDR2 SVGAGI (reference sequence). Comments on this clone: Its antigen is not identified.

The sequence derives from a human donor with alopecia areata. This rearrangement joins TRBV6-6 to TRBJ2-5; 8 nucleotides match TRBD1. Sequenced here: CD8+ T cells sorted from blood, sampled at week 24, from a patient treated with tofacitinib. The CDR3 region has the DNA TGTGCCAGCAGTTACGCACAGGGGGTCCAAGAGACCCAGTACTTC. It is translated as CASSYAQGVQETQYF.